This entry lists 29 T cell receptor beta chains sequenced from one sample in a study of spatial heterogeneity in lung cancer. Each CDR3 protein gets one entry after TCRdb re-called the 5' RACE reads with MiXCR. The data show more than 6,500 distinct CDR3 sequences, with around 3.7% seen just once and approximately 23% held by the top ten. Stated time point: sample taken at primary tumor resection. Whole RNA, isolated from tumor, nontumor lung or frozen PBMC, was sequenced without prior sorting. The sample consisted of normal lung tissue next to the tumor, taken at surgery. Receptors originate from a female donor with early-stage non-small cell lung cancer.

This clonotype was recorded many times. This beta chain is a stray sequence in a library constructed for alpha chains; its clone size is not meaningful. This chain connects TRBV11-1 to TRBJ2-7; D might be TRBD1 or TRBD2, each matching 5 bases. The CDR3 has 12 amino acids. From germline, CDR1 is SGHAT and CDR2 FQDESV (reference sequence). V lost 5 bases to trimming and J lost 5 bases, with 10 bases between them. CDR3 in DNA: TGTGCCAGCAGCCCGAGGGGCGACGAGCAGTACTTC. Translated: CASSPRGDEQYF.

This clonotype is judged medium-sized. Because the library targeted alpha chains, this beta chain is an off-target read whose size means little. Here the CDR3 DNA reads TGCGCCAGCAGCTCAGCGGGGCAGGGGCAAGAGACCCAGTACTTC. This encodes CASSSAGQGQETQYF. The chain uses TRBV5-1 and TRBJ2-5; TRBD2 might be the D (7 bases). The CDR3 extends over 15 amino acids. CDR1 SGHRS and CDR2 YFSETQ come from the germline V gene. The germline V and J ends were trimmed by 3 bases and 2 bases, with 14 bases remaining between them.

In this sample, this clonotype turned up many times. This beta chain is an off-target read within a library intended for alpha chains, so its frequency means little. In nucleotides, the CDR3 is TGTGCCAGCACACCCGGGACAGGGTTTACTGAAGCTTTCTTT. Translated, it gives CASTPGTGFTEAFF. The J gene is TRBJ1-1, the V gene TRBV6-5, with 9 bases fitting TRBD1. CDR3 length: 14 amino acids. V lost 7 bases to trimming and J lost 5 bases; unmatched junction nucleotides: 8. Germline V gene sequence: CDR1 MNHEY, CDR2 SVGAGI.

This clonotype was observed many times. Since it is a stray read in a library aimed at alpha chains, this beta chain has a size that is not meaningful. The V gene is TRBV20-1, the J gene TRBJ1-1, with 8 bases matching TRBD1. Germline values: CDR1 DFQATT, CDR2 SNEGSKA (reference sequence). The CDR3 contains 14 residues. J lost 2 bases, V lost 4 bases, and 6 bases had no gene match. The CDR3 protein is CSAIRDRGNTEAFF. CDR3 nucleotides: TGCAGTGCTATCAGAGACAGGGGCAACACTGAAGCTTTCTTT.

This clonotype is medium-sized by share. Since the library was made to target alpha chains, this beta chain is a stray read and its abundance is not meaningful. V is TRBV5-5 and J is TRBJ1-4; TRBD1 might be the D (5 bases). The germline V gene encodes CDR1 SGHKS and CDR2 YYEKEE (reference sequence). CDR3 length equals 14 residues. The V end was cut by 4 bases, the J end by 7 bases, with 14 bases between. CDR3 DNA: TGTGCCAGCAGCATAGGGGACTCGCGTGAAAAACTGTTTTTT. The encoded protein is CASSIGDSREKLFF.

This clonotype was seen at least ten times. This beta chain came through as a stray read in a library set up for alpha chains, and its size says little. The J gene is TRBJ2-2, the V gene TRBV16; D not certain. Trimming shortened V by 3 bases and J by 7 bases, and 9 bases separated the two germline ends. The CDR3 length is 13 residues. From germline, CDR1 is KGHSY and CDR2 FQNENV. The CDR3 region is CASSHEPGGELFF. The DNA for the CDR3 is TGTGCCAGCAGCCATGAGCCGGGCGGGGAGCTGTTTTTT.

In its sample, this clonotype was seen many times. Little can be read into the size of this beta chain, an off-target read in a library designed for alpha chains. Written as DNA, the CDR3 is TGCAGTGCTAAACAAGGGGGCGGGGTTTCGGAGCAGTACTTC. This translates into CSAKQGGGVSEQYF. The V gene is TRBV20-1, the J gene TRBJ2-7; perhaps TRBD1 as D (7 bases). Per germline, CDR1 DFQATT and CDR2 SNEGSKA (reference sequence). The CDR3 length is 14 residues. Trimming shortened V by 4 bases and J by 7 bases, and 20 bases separated the two germline ends.

As regards this clonotype: As an off-target read in a library built for alpha chains, this beta chain has a frequency of little significance. This chain joins TRBV11-2 and TRBJ2-7; perhaps D is TRBD1 or TRBD2 (5 bases each). Trimming shortened V by 5 bases and J by 6 bases, and 14 bases separated the two germline ends. This CDR3 region has 13 residues. Germline CDR1 and CDR2: SGHAT and FQNNGV. The CDR3 nucleotides are TGTGCCAGCAGCCCTAGACGGGACGGCGAGCAGTACTTC. It yields the protein CASSPRRDGEQYF.

The sample holds many counts of this clonotype. Since it is a stray read in a library aimed at alpha chains, this beta chain has a size that is not meaningful. V gene TRBV20-1 combines with J gene TRBJ1-2; D gene ambiguous. CDR3 length: 13 amino acids. The V end lost 6 bases, the J end lost 1 base, and 12 bases lay between the germline ends. Germline CDR1 DFQATT, CDR2 SNEGSKA (reference sequence). The CDR3 is CSASRADNYGYTF. The CDR3 DNA reads as TGCAGTGCCTCCCGAGCCGATAACTATGGCTACACCTTC.

This clonotype counts as medium-sized. For a library built for alpha chains, this beta chain is a stray read; little rests on its size. The gene calls are TRBV24-1 and TRBJ1-1, with a possible D match to TRBD1 (5 bases). The CDR3 runs 11 residues. CDR1 is KGHDR and CDR2 is SFDVKD in the germline V gene. Trimming took 3 bases from V and 10 from J, leaving 8 bases between them. CDR3 residues: CATSDGDAAFF. The CDR3 DNA reads as TGTGCCACCAGTGATGGGGACGCAGCTTTCTTT.

Judged by abundance, this clonotype is medium-sized. This beta chain is an off-target read within a library intended for alpha chains, so its frequency means little. The chain has TRBV2 and TRBJ1-1, with no clear D. Trimming took off 7 bases at V and 6 bases at J, with 15 bases between the two ends. The CDR3 is 13 residues long. The germline V gene encodes CDR1 SNHLY and CDR2 FYNNEI. The CDR3 DNA sequence: TGTGCCAGCACCATTACTCCGCGGTCTGAAGCTTTCTTT. It translates to CASTITPRSEAFF.

This clonotype is labeled as medium-sized (0.01 to 0.1%). Because the library targeted alpha chains, this beta chain is an off-target read whose size means little. This sequence joins TRBV5-5 and TRBJ2-7; 9 nucleotides agree with TRBD2. The CDR3 has 15 residues. Trimming took 1 base from V and 2 from J; bases not matched to a gene: 4. Germline CDR1 is SGHKS and CDR2 is YYEKEE (reference sequence). CDR3 sequence: CASSLFSGRTYEQYF. Here the CDR3 DNA reads TGTGCCAGCAGCTTGTTTAGCGGGAGAACCTACGAGCAGTACTTC.

By frequency in the sample, this clonotype is medium-sized. The library was prepared for alpha chains; this beta chain is a stray read, so its frequency means little. This chain links TRBV7-3 with TRBJ2-3; no definite D call. CDR3 size: 14 residues. Germline CDR1 and CDR2: SGHTA and FQGTGA. V was cut by 2 bases and J by 5 bases, with 11 bases left in between. This CDR3 reads CASSLGLDGDTQYF. CDR3 DNA: TGTGCCAGCAGCTTAGGCCTAGATGGAGATACGCAGTATTTT.

This clonotype ranks as medium-sized (0.01 to 0.1%). Since it is a stray read in a library aimed at alpha chains, this beta chain has a size that is not meaningful. The chain combines TRBV29-1 with TRBJ1-1; D is perhaps TRBD1 (5 bases). Germline-derived CDR1 and CDR2 are SQVTM and ANQGSEA. The CDR3 contains 14 residues. The V and J ends lost 7 bases and 3 bases respectively, with 18 bases between them. The CDR3 DNA follows: TGCAGCGCAGGGCCTAGTCCCGGGGACACTGAAGCTTTCTTT. Its translation is CSAGPSPGDTEAFF.

This clonotype was counted at least ten times. This beta chain is a stray read from a library made for alpha chains; its abundance is not meaningful. The rearrangement links TRBV25-1 to TRBJ1-3; the D gene is possibly TRBD1 (6 bases). Trimming took 4 bases from V and 0 from J, leaving 16 bases between them. This CDR3 region has 17 residues. From germline, CDR1 is MGHDK and CDR2 SYGVNS. The CDR3 bases are TGTGCCAGCAGTGTACTGGGGGGGGGCCTCTCTGGAAACACCATATATTTT. Protein: CASSVLGGGLSGNTIYF.

This clonotype was observed at least ten times. This beta chain is off target for a library built for alpha chains, so its abundance means little. The rearrangement uses TRBV20-1 and TRBJ2-7, with D possibly matching TRBD2 (7 bases). Germline values: CDR1 DFQATT, CDR2 SNEGSKA (reference sequence). This CDR3 has 15 residues. Trimming stripped 0 bases from V and 4 bases from J, with 16 bases between. The CDR3 DNA follows: TGCAGTGCTAGAGATCAGGAGGGGGGGAGTTACGAGCAGTACTTC. It specifies CSARDQEGGSYEQYF.

This clonotype was seen at least ten times. This beta chain came through as a stray read in a library set up for alpha chains, and its size says little. V and J are TRBV14 and TRBJ2-1; 8 positions agree with TRBD2. CDR1 is SGHDN, CDR2 FVKESK, per germline. This CDR3 comprises 13 residues. With V trimmed by 3 bases and J by 11 bases, 6 bases remained unmatched. The CDR3: CASSQRSGGQQFF. The CDR3 bases are TGTGCCAGCAGCCAGAGGAGCGGGGGTCAGCAGTTCTTC.

This clonotype was counted at least ten times. Since the library was made to target alpha chains, this beta chain is a stray read and its abundance is not meaningful. The V call is TRBV3-1, the J call TRBJ1-1; D might be TRBD1 (5 bases). V lost 4 bases and J lost 2, with 8 bases in between. The length of the CDR3 is 13 residues. Germline assignment: CDR1 LGHDT and CDR2 YNNKEL (reference sequence). This CDR3 is CASSRTQNTEAFF. The CDR3, as DNA: TGTGCCAGCAGCCGGACACAAAACACTGAAGCTTTCTTT. Based on the CDR3 plus reference TRBV3-1 and TRBJ1-1, the full variable domain is DTAVSQTPKYLVTQMGNDKSIKCEQNLGHDTMYWYKQDSKKFLKIMFSYNNKELIINETVPNRFSPKSPDKAHLNLHINSLELGDSAVYFCASSRTQNTEAFFGQGTRLTVV.

This clonotype is labeled medium-sized (0.01 to 0.1%). A library made for alpha chains picked up this beta chain off target, so its size means little. The chain has TRBV7-2 and TRBJ2-5, with D possibly matching TRBD2 (5 bases). V lost 5 bases and J 4 bases, leaving 11 bases between the germline ends. The CDR3 has 13 amino acids. The germline CDR1 and CDR2 sequences are SGHTA and FQGNSA. The DNA of the CDR3 is TGTGCCAGCAGCGCCGGGATCAGAGAGACCCAGTACTTC. Translation: CASSAGIRETQYF.

This clonotype was recorded at least ten times. Because this beta chain is a stray read in a library intended to capture alpha chains, its abundance should not be given much weight. The rearrangement links TRBV27 to TRBJ2-7; 9 nucleotides agree with TRBD1. Germline CDR1 is MNHEY and CDR2 is SMNVEV (reference sequence). The CDR3 is 16 amino acids. Trimming at V came to 3 bases and at J to 6 bases, leaving 12 bases not matched to a gene. In DNA form, the CDR3 reads TGTGCCAGCAGTTTTGGGATGGGACAGGGTATCGGCGAGCAGTACTTC. Amino acids: CASSFGMGQGIGEQYF.

This clonotype turned up a few times. This beta chain is an unintended read in a library built for alpha chains; its size means little. The genes are TRBV20-1 and TRBJ2-1, with D hard to call. This CDR3 is built from 15 residues. Between the trimmed V and J ends, which lost 0 bases and 7 bases, there was a span of 16 bases. Germline loops: CDR1 DFQATT, CDR2 SNEGSKA (reference sequence). The CDR3, as DNA: TGCAGTGCTAGAGATAGGGCAGGTGCGGCTAATGAGCAGTTCTTC. Its protein is CSARDRAGAANEQFF.

A word on this clonotype: This beta chain is a stray sequence in a library constructed for alpha chains; its clone size is not meaningful. The J gene is TRBJ2-7, the V gene TRBV29-1, with TRBD2 as a possible D gene (5 bases). This CDR3 region has 14 residues. CDR1 is SQVTM, CDR2 ANQGSEA, per germline. Between the trimmed V and J ends, which lost 7 bases and 2 bases, there was a span of 18 bases. CDR3 in amino acids: CSAILAGVTYEQYF. CDR3 DNA: TGCAGCGCGATCCTAGCAGGAGTGACCTACGAGCAGTACTTC.

Turning to this clonotype: Since a much larger clone is just one base distant, this may be a read error. The size of this beta chain means little, since it is a stray read in a library made for alpha chains. V gene TRBV28 combines with J gene TRBJ1-1; D not resolved. CDR1 and CDR2 from the germline V gene are MDHEN and SYDVKM. The CDR3 is made up of 13 amino acids. The V end lost 5 bases, the J end lost 6 bases, and 13 bases lay between the germline ends. The CDR3 region has the DNA TGTGCCAGCAGTCTCCAGGCGATTCCTGAAGCTTTCTTT. The encoded protein is CASSLQAIPEAFF.

In this sample, this clonotype is medium-sized. This beta chain came through as a stray read in a library set up for alpha chains, and its size says little. V usage is TRBV4-1 and J usage is TRBJ2-7; 7 bases are shared with TRBD2. From germline, CDR1 is MGHRA and CDR2 YSYEKL. This CDR3 spans 15 amino acids. Trimming took 1 base from V and 4 from J; bases not matched to a gene: 7. CDR3 region: CASSQAPGGSYEQYF. The CDR3 DNA reads TGCGCCAGCAGCCAAGCGCCGGGGGGATCATACGAGCAGTACTTC.

This clonotype was detected only a few times. As an off-target read in a library built for alpha chains, this beta chain has a frequency of little significance. The J gene is TRBJ2-7, the V gene TRBV7-2; weak D call: TRBD2 (5 bases). Trimming took 1 base from V and 6 from J, leaving 7 bases between them. The CDR3 loop spans 12 amino acids. The V gene's germline CDR1 is SGHTA and CDR2 FQGNSA. The CDR3 sequence is CASSLVGLEQYF. CDR3 sequence (DNA): TGTGCCAGCAGCTTAGTCGGACTCGAGCAGTACTTC.

This clonotype is labeled as medium-sized. This beta chain turned up in a library designed for alpha chains; as an off-target read, its abundance says little. This chain links TRBV20-1 with TRBJ1-1, with 7 bases lining up with TRBD1. Losses at the gene ends were 5 bases for V and 0 bases for J; bases not matched to a gene: 24. The CDR3 contains 20 residues. Germline CDR1 and CDR2: DFQATT and SNEGSKA (reference sequence). The DNA of the CDR3 is TGCAGTGCTCCCGACCGAGACATGACAGGGCGGATTATTGTGAACACTGAAGCTTTCTTT. Encoded protein: CSAPDRDMTGRIIVNTEAFF.

About this clonotype itself: This could be a read error, since a much larger clone is one nucleotide away. This beta chain lies outside the target of a library built for alpha chains; its clone size means little. The chain's CDR3 is CASSPPGGQGDTQYF. The CDR3 coding sequence is TGTGCCAGCAGCCCCCCGGGGGGTCAGGGAGATACGCAGTATTTT. The rearrangement joins TRBV9 to TRBJ2-3, with 7 bases matching TRBD2. This CDR3 has 15 amino acids. Germline values: CDR1 SGDLS, CDR2 YYNGEE. V lost 4 bases to trimming and J lost 5 bases; unmatched junction nucleotides: 10.

Sample share makes this clonotype medium-sized (0.01 to 0.1%). Since the library was made to target alpha chains, this beta chain is a stray read and its abundance is not meaningful. This rearrangement joins TRBV28 to TRBJ1-1, with no clear D. The CDR3 sequence is 12 residues long. The germline V and J ends were trimmed by 8 bases and 0 bases, with 7 bases remaining between them. CDR1 and CDR2 (germline): MDHEN, SYDVKM. CDR3 residues: CASRGLNTEAFF. CDR3 coding DNA: TGTGCCAGCCGCGGGTTGAACACTGAAGCTTTCTTT.

This clonotype was detected ten times or more. A library prepared for alpha chains yielded this beta chain as an off-target read; its size is of little meaning. This rearrangement joins TRBV7-9 to TRBJ1-6, with a tentative D call TRBD1 (6 bases). Between the trimmed V and J ends, which lost 1 base and 8 bases, there was a span of 12 bases. The CDR3 loop spans 15 amino acids. Per the germline V gene, CDR1 is SEHNR and CDR2 is FQNEAQ (reference sequence). As DNA, the CDR3 is TGTGCCAGCAGCTTAGGCTCCGGGGGCGATTCACCCCTCCACTTT. As protein: CASSLGSGGDSPLHF.